This TCR beta chain was sequenced in a study of post-analysis software for immune sequencing data. Germline assignment: CDR1 SGHRS and CDR2 YFSETQ. Trimming took off 0 bases at V and 4 bases at J, with 12 bases between the two ends. This CDR3 is built from 15 residues. A note on this clonotype: What it recognizes is unknown.

Prepared libraries of TCR beta cDNA carried unique molecular identifiers. Once about 0.85 to 11 million T cells were used, hundreds of thousands of cDNA molecules resulted. One entry per CDR3 protein, called by TCRdb with MiXCR from the PCR reads. Counted here are around 710,000 distinct CDR3 sequences, around 45% occurring once; the ten biggest clones make up roughly 5%. Overall study results and limits: F measure grouped same-batch samples tightly together. Five TRBV segments, including TRBV5-6, TRBV5-1 and TRBV20-1, were more frequent in patients than controls. Among multiple sclerosis patients, normalized Chao1 diversity was significantly below that of controls.

The chain employs TRBV5-1 and TRBJ2-3; D is uncertain. This sequence originates from a girl between 5 and 17 years old with multiple sclerosis. The sequenced material came from blood. The CDR3 spells CASSLGGVNADTQYF. The DNA for the CDR3 is TGCGCCAGCAGCTTGGGCGGAGTGAATGCAGATACGCAGTATTTT. The full variable domain, completed using reference TRBV5-1 and TRBJ2-3, is KAGVTQTPRYLIKTRGQQVTLSCSPISGHRSVSWYQQTPGQGLQFLFEYFSETQRNKGNFPGRFSGRQFSNSRSEMNVSTLELGDSALYLCASSLGGVNADTQYFGPGTRLTVL.